Each of the 3 T cell receptor beta chains below was sequenced from the same sample in a study of T cells in women clearing cervical HPV infection. Some clones are missing from TCRdb's copy, which holds only in-frame ones; the method was immunoSEQ multiplex PCR. Seen in this sample are tens of thousands of clones; the ten most common clones hold roughly 10%. Sample: blood buffy coat. The receptor set was obtained from a woman between 18 and 70 years old with a cervical HPV16 infection that either progressed to CIN3+ or cleared (not recorded which).

Of note for this clone: Coverage ceases 3 residues before the CDR3 finishes, and the germline J gene fills in the end. This chain connects TRBV2 to TRBJ2-7; D not certain. The germline V gene has CDR1 SNHLY and CDR2 FYNNEI. The CDR3 length is 14 residues. Between the trimmed V and J ends, which lost 0 bases and 0 bases, there was a span of 6 bases. Here the CDR3 reads CASSEAYSSYEQYF. Partial CDR3 DNA: TGTGCCAGCAGTGAAGCTTACAGCTCCTACGAG.

Points on this clone: The read terminates 3 residues before the CDR3 end, so the remaining end is supplied by the germline J gene. The V and J genes are TRBV6-1 and TRBJ2-1; tentative D call: TRBD2 (5 bases). The CDR3 runs 16 residues. V dropped 3 bases and J dropped 3 bases, with 15 bases sitting between them. The germline CDR1 and CDR2 sequences are MNHNS and SASEGT. CDR3 bases read: TGTGCCAGCAGTGATTCCAGCGGATTTAACTACAATGAG. This codes for CASSDSSGFNYNE. The whole CDR3 protein is CASSDSSGFNYNEQFF.

As regards this clone: The CDR3 goes on 3 residues after the read ends, and that part is filled in from the germline J gene. The genes are TRBV5-6 and TRBJ1-2, with D uncertain. There are 13 residues in the CDR3. Trimming cost V 4 bases and J 1 base, with 8 bases left between them. Germline CDR1 is SGHDT and CDR2 is YYEEEE. CDR3 in amino acids: CASSLNYNYGYTF. The CDR3 DNA, read in part, is TGTGCCAGCAGCCTTAATTATAACTATGGC.